The present T cell receptor beta chain was sequenced within a study of T cell responses to AZD1222 COVID-19 vaccine. Study background: Second-dose recipients at about 4 or about 12 weeks were treated as one pooled group.

Clones were sequenced by immunoSEQ multiplex PCR, and TCRdb holds only the in-frame ones, with some missing. This repertoire shows some 69,000 clones, about 85% found once; its top ten account for around 20%. Concerning this clone itself: Antigen: not known.

Notes on the study in general: Reports indicate that nearly half of spike-specific TCRs are directed at unmutated variant regions. Following two doses of AZD1222, Spike-specific TCR breadth and depth rose. At study baseline, merely five or six AZD1222 recipients were seropositive.

The sequence was obtained from an adult in good health. The sample here was peripheral blood, taken on day 0 of AZD1222 vaccination.

DNA for the CDR3: TGCGCCAGCAGTGATATAGGGGCGGGTTATAATTCACCCCTCCACTTT. Translation: CASSDIGAGYNSPLHF. This rearrangement joins TRBV10-2 to TRBJ1-6; TRBD1 is a possible D gene (5 bases). The CDR3 is 16 amino acids. The V gene's germline CDR1 is WSHSY and CDR2 SAAADI. V lost 3 bases to trimming and J lost 4 bases, with 13 bases between them.